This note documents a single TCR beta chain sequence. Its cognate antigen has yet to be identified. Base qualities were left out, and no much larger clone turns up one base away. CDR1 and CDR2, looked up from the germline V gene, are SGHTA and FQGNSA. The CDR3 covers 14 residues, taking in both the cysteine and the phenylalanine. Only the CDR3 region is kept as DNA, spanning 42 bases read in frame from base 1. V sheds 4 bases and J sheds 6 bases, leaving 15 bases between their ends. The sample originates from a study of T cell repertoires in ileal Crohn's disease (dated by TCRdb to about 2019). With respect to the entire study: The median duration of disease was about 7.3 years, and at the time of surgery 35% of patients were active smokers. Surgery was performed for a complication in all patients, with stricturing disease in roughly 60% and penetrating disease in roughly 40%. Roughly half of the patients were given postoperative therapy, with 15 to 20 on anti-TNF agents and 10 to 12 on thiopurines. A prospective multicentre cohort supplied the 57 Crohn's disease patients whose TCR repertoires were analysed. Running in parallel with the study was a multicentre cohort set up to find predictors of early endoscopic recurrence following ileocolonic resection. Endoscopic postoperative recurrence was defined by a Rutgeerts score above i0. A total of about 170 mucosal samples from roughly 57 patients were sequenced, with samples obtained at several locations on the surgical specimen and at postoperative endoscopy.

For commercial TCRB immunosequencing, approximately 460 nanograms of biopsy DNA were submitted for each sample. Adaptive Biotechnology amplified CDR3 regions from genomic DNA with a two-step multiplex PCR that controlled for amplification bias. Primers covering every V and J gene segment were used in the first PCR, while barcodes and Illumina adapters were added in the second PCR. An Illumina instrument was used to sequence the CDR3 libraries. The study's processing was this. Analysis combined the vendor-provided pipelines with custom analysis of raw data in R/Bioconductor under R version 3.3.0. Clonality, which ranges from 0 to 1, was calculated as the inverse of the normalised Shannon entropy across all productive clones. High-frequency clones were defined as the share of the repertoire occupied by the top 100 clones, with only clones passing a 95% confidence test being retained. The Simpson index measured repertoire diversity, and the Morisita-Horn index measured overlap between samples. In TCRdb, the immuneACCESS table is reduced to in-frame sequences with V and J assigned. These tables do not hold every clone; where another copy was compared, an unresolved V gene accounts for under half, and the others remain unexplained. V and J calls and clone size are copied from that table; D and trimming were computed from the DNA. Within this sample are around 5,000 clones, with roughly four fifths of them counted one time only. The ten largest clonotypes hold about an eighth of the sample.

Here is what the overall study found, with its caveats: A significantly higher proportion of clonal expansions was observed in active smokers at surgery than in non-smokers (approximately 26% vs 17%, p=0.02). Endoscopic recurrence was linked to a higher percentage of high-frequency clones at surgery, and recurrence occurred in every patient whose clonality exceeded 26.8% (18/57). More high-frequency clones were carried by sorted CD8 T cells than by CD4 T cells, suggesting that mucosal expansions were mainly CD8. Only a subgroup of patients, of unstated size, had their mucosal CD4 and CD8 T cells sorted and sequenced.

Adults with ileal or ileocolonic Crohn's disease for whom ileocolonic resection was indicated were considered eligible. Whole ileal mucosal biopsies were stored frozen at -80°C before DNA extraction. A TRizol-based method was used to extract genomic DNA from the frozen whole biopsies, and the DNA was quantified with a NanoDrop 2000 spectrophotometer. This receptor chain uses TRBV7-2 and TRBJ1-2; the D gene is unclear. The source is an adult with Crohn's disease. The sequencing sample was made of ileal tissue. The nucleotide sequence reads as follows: TGTGCCAGCAGCTCGAGCCACGGGAGGGATGGCTACACCTTC. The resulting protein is CASSSSHGRDGYTF.